Listed here are 18 T cell receptor beta chains from one sample, sequenced in a study of T cells expressing NK-cell markers. After re-calling the 5' RACE reads, TCRdb lists one entry per CDR3 protein, DNA absent. The specimen's table records a few hundred thousand distinct CDR3 sequences. The sample consisted of blood T cells: a sorted CD56 or NKG2C T cell subset, CD4+ or CD8+ T cells, or bulk PBMC T cells (not recorded which). The source is a man between 18 and 69 years old in good health.

This chain connects TRBV10-3 to TRBJ2-7; TCRdb calls TRBD1, which cannot be checked without DNA. CDR3 size: 13 residues. Per germline, CDR1 ENHRY and CDR2 SYGVKD. CDR3 amino acids: CAIKMTETYEQYF.

The rearrangement links TRBV7-9 to TRBJ2-1; the D gene TCRdb calls, TRBD1, cannot be checked with no DNA. The CDR3 totals 16 residues. Germline V lookup: CDR1 SEHNR, CDR2 FQNEAQ (reference sequence). CDR3 sequence: CASSPRDRAYGDEQFF.

This sequence joins TRBV27 and TRBJ1-4. Germline V gene data show CDR1 as MNHEY and CDR2 as SMNVEV (reference sequence). CDR3 length: 18 residues. This CDR3 reads CASSPPPQVDWRIEKLFF.

V usage is TRBV20-1 and J usage is TRBJ2-7; there is no DNA to check the TCRdb D call of TRBD1. The CDR3 has 15 amino acids. CDR1 is DFQATT, CDR2 SNEGSKA, per germline (reference sequence). The CDR3 region is CSAPTARGPSYEQYF.

The chain links TRBV6-5 to TRBJ2-3; TCRdb's D call, TRBD2, is unchecked because there is no DNA. The CDR3 runs to 16 residues. Per the germline V gene, CDR1 is MNHEY and CDR2 is SVGAGI. CDR3 region: CASSWNSGGAEDTQYF.

The genes are TRBV27 and TRBJ2-7; the TCRdb D gene call, TRBD1, has no DNA to confirm it. The V gene's germline CDR1 is MNHEY and CDR2 SMNVEV (reference sequence). The CDR3 is made up of 14 amino acids. The CDR3: CASSRGQGMHEQYF.

V is TRBV6-1 and J is TRBJ2-3; lacking DNA, the TRBD1 call made by TCRdb goes unchecked. The length of the CDR3 is 14 residues. Germline V CDR1 and CDR2: MNHNS, SASEGT. CDR3 in amino acids: CAIRTAGAPGTQYF.

The chain employs TRBV19 and TRBJ2-7; TCRdb indicates TRBD1, and absent DNA this call remains unverified. CDR3 length equals 16 residues. Looked up from germline, CDR1 is LNHDA and CDR2 is SQIVND (reference sequence). This chain's CDR3 is CATARQTGSSSYEQYF. Full variable domain (remainder filled in from reference TRBV19 and TRBJ2-7): DGGITQSPKYLFRKEGQNVTLSCEQNLNHDAMYWYRQDPGQGLRLIYYSQIVNDFQKGDIAEGYSVSREKKESFPLTVTSAQKNPTAFYLCATARQTGSSSYEQYFGPGTRLTVT.

The V gene is TRBV24-1, the J gene TRBJ2-1; without DNA, the TCRdb call of TRBD1 cannot be checked. CDR3 length equals 15 residues. The V gene's germline CDR1 is KGHDR and CDR2 SFDVKD. The CDR3 spells CATSDRTGGPGEQFF.

The chain recombines TRBV29-1 with TRBJ2-1; lacking DNA, the TRBD2 call made by TCRdb goes unchecked. The CDR3 is made up of 16 amino acids. CDR1 and CDR2 (germline): SQVTM, ANQGSEA. CDR3 amino acids: CSVAKRTSGVINEQFF.

V and J are TRBV3-1 and TRBJ2-5; lacking DNA, the TRBD1 call made by TCRdb goes unchecked. The CDR3 extends over 15 amino acids. The germline gives CDR1 LGHDT, CDR2 YNNKEL (reference sequence). CDR3: CASSHRGGAVVAQYF.

This chain uses TRBV5-1 with TRBJ2-7; as DNA is missing, the TRBD1 call by TCRdb cannot be tested. CDR3 length: 18 amino acids. The V gene's germline CDR1 is SGHRS and CDR2 YFSETQ. The CDR3 sequence: CASSSSGQGASSSYEQYF.

This chain joins TRBV20-1 and TRBJ1-1; TCRdb names TRBD1, which stays unverified in the absence of DNA. This CDR3 has 13 residues. CDR1 DFQATT and CDR2 SNEGSKA come from the germline V gene (reference sequence). The chain's CDR3 is CSAPPGTNTEAFF.

V is TRBV20-1 and J is TRBJ2-1; TCRdb picks TRBD2, but there is no DNA to check that call. Germline lookup yields CDR1 DFQATT and CDR2 SNEGSKA (reference sequence). The CDR3 loop spans 13 amino acids. This CDR3 reads CSAIRTITNEQFF.

The chain links TRBV28 to TRBJ2-7. This CDR3 spans 14 amino acids. Germline V gives CDR1 MDHEN, CDR2 SYDVKM. The CDR3 loop is CASSLSQHSYEQYF.

V and J are TRBV7-6 and TRBJ1-6; TCRdb selects TRBD1, and the lack of DNA leaves this call unchecked. Germline CDR1 and CDR2: SGHVS and FNYEAQ. There are 13 residues in the CDR3. CDR3 loop: CASSPGRLSPLHF. Full variable domain (remainder filled in from reference TRBV7-6 and TRBJ1-6): GAGVSQSPRYKVTKRGQDVALRCDPISGHVSLYWYRQALGQGPEFLTYFNYEAQQDKSGLPNDRFSAERPEGSISTLTIQRTEQRDSAMYRCASSPGRLSPLHFGNGTRLTVT.

The V call is TRBV7-9, the J call TRBJ2-3. Germline CDR1 is SEHNR and CDR2 is FQNEAQ (reference sequence). This CDR3 comprises 14 residues. The CDR3 spells CASSPYSMMDTQYF.

The V call is TRBV18, the J call TRBJ2-1; no DNA is available, so the TRBD1 call from TCRdb remains unchecked. From germline, CDR1 is KGHSH and CDR2 LQKENI. The CDR3 consists of 17 residues. CDR3 sequence reads: CASSPQSAGGTGNEQFF.